This T cell receptor beta chain was identified in a study of patients and donors after allogeneic stem cell transplantation. Germline CDR1 and CDR2: DFQATT and SNEGSKA (reference sequence). Trimming cost V 6 bases and J 5 bases; bases outside gene matches: 6. This CDR3 comprises 13 residues. Each CDR3 protein gets one entry after TCRdb re-called the RT-PCR reads with MiXCR. The table lists fewer than 95,000 distinct CDR3 sequences, around 5% of them singletons. This receptor was identified in a human donor who was either an allogeneic HSCT recipient or a stem cell or donor lymphocyte infusion donor (not recorded which). It is not recorded whose cells these are; they may come from a transplant donor. The chain has TRBV20-1 and TRBJ2-7; 11 bases are a match to TRBD1. Sample: blood, either unsorted or a sorted T cell fraction (not recorded which). The CDR3 sequence: CSAEDRGRNEQYF. The CDR3 DNA reads TGCAGTGCAGAGGACAGGGGGCGTAACGAGCAGTACTTC.